A selection of T cell receptor beta chains follows, all from one sample in a study of Ad26.COV2.S vaccination and SARS-CoV-2 variants. Profiling relied on immunoSEQ multiplex PCR, and the TCRdb table lists in-frame clones only, not all of them. The table includes roughly 420,000 clones, roughly 88% detected once. Sequencing was performed on peripheral blood, taken in a trial of Ad26.COV2.S vaccine versus placebo. The source is a person aged 18-65 years who received the Ad26.COV2.S COVID-19 vaccine or a placebo. Both conserved end residues are part of each CDR3. A D gene is named only where the DNA matches it firmly. Clone sizes are given selectively: once, few, many, or a class where the clone is expanded.

d_call | j_call | v_call | clone_size | cdr3_aa | cdr3_nt
TRBD1 | TRBJ2-3 | TRBV7-2 | . | CASSYATGTGAGWTDTQYF | TGTGCCAGCAGCTACGCCACCGGGACAGGGGCAGGGTGGACAGATACGCAGTATTTT
. | TRBJ1-6 | TRBV6-5 | . | CASSQQETGGSPLHF | TGTGCCAGCAGTCAACAGGAAACCGGGGGTTCACCCCTCCACTTT
TRBD1 | TRBJ2-7 | TRBV10-1 | . | CASSGGTGEQYF | TGCGCCAGCAGTGGGGGGACAGGCGAGCAGTACTTC
. | TRBJ1-4 | TRBV30 | few | CAWSKTSQEKLFF | TGTGCCTGGAGTAAGACCTCACAAGAAAAACTGTTTTTT
. | TRBJ1-4 | TRBV11-2 | . | CASSSRGQTNEKLFF | TGTGCCAGCAGCTCACGAGGACAGACGAATGAAAAACTGTTTTTT
. | TRBJ1-1 | TRBV19 | . | CASSIGRQLSTEAFF | TGTGCCAGTAGTATAGGGCGGCAGTTGTCCACTGAAGCTTTCTTT
. | TRBJ2-2 | TRBV28 | . | CALSGDKNTGELFF | TGTGCCCTAAGCGGGGACAAGAACACCGGGGAGCTGTTTTTT
. | TRBJ2-7 | TRBV5-4 | . | CASSLVGRGVEQYF | TGTGCCAGCAGCTTGGTTGGCAGGGGGGTCGAGCAGTACTTC
. | TRBJ1-5 | TRBV30 | . | CAWSVRGEGQPQHF | TGTGCCTGGAGTGTACGGGGGGAAGGGCAGCCCCAGCATTTT
. | TRBJ2-1 | TRBV11-2 | . | CASSLQVGWVFAYNEQFF | TGTGCCAGCAGCTTACAGGTGGGATGGGTCTTTGCTTACAATGAGCAGTTCTTC
TRBD1 | TRBJ1-1 | TRBV4-3 | . | CASSLTGGLNTEAFF | TGCGCCAGCAGTCTGACAGGGGGTCTGAACACTGAAGCTTTCTTT
. | TRBJ2-7 | TRBV6-5 | . | CASNGGVSYEQYF | TGTGCCAGCAACGGGGGCGTCTCCTACGAGCAGTACTTC
. | TRBJ2-1 | TRBV19 | . | CASSIGQGARSSYNEQFF | TGTGCCAGTAGTATAGGGCAAGGGGCCCGTTCGTCCTACAATGAGCAGTTCTTC
. | TRBJ2-5 | TRBV4-3 | . | CASSQDGGEQETQYF | TGCGCCAGCAGCCAAGATGGGGGCGAGCAAGAGACCCAGTACTTC
. | TRBJ2-1 | TRBV6-2/TRBV6-3 | . | CASSSGTPAYNEQFF | TGTGCCAGCAGCAGCGGGACACCAGCCTACAATGAGCAGTTCTTC
. | TRBJ2-1 | TRBV9 | . | CASSGVRNEQFF | TGTGCCAGCAGCGGGGTAAGAAATGAGCAGTTCTTC
TRBD2 | TRBJ2-3 | TRBV15 | . | CATSSLSGGADTQYF | TGTGCCACCAGCAGCCTTAGCGGGGGGGCTGATACGCAGTATTTT
. | TRBJ2-5 | TRBV2 | . | CASCSGAGETQYF | TGTGCCAGCTGTTCAGGGGCCGGGGAGACCCAGTACTTC
. | TRBJ1-5 | TRBV28 | few | CASSRQWLQPQHF | TGTGCCAGCAGTCGACAGTGGTTGCAGCCCCAGCATTTT